This T cell receptor (beta chain) was captured by sequencing in a study of blood T cell repertoires in COVID-19. The CDR3 length is 13 residues. Germline values: CDR1 SNHLY, CDR2 FYNNEI. Trimming removed 6 bases at V and 3 bases at J, with 12 bases between. Measured with immunoSEQ multiplex PCR; TCRdb has only the in-frame clones, and not every one. The sample includes around 280,000 clones, 86% of them seen just once. The source material was peripheral blood. This clonotype was sampled from a woman aged 25 to 39 who had recovered from COVID-19. The chain carries TRBV2 and TRBJ2-7; perhaps TRBD1 as D (6 bases). CDR3 sequence (DNA): TGTGCCAGCAGGGGAAGGACAGACTACGAGCAGTACTTC. This encodes CASRGRTDYEQYF.